This T cell receptor beta chain was profiled in a study of PD-1 blockade in classical Hodgkin lymphoma. Regarding the study as a whole: Newly diagnosed patients were reported to exhibit reduced baseline TCR diversity relative to healthy donors.

About this clone: What it recognizes is unknown.

Assay: immunoSEQ multiplex PCR; the TCRdb copy retains only in-frame clones and omits some. This sample has 30,000 or so clones, with 85% to 95% found just once. The junction had 4 bases not matched to a gene; V was cut back by 4 bases and J by 3 bases. Germline V gene lookup returns CDR1 MNHEY and CDR2 SMNVEV (reference sequence). The CDR3 runs to 15 residues. Indicated time point: newly diagnosed, previously untreated cHL patient sample. Comparator PBMCs were from newly diagnosed, untreated classical Hodgkin lymphoma. The specimen was peripheral blood mononuclear cells (PBMCs). This rearrangement joins TRBV27 to TRBJ2-3; 10 positions agree with TRBD2. The sequence came from a human donor with classical Hodgkin lymphoma. CDR3 nucleotide sequence: TGTGCCAGCAGTTCCTGGACTAGCGGTACAGATACGCAGTATTTT. Protein product: CASSSWTSGTDTQYF.